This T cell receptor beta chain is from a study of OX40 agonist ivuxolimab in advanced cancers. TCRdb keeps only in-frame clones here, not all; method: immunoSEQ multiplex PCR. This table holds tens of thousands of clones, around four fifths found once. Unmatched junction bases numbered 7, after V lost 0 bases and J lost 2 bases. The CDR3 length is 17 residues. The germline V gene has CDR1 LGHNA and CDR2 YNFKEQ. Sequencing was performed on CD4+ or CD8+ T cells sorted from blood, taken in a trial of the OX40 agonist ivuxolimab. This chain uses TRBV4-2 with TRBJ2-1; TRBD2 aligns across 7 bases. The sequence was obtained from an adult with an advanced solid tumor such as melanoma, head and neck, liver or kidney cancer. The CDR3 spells CASSQEGRVGTYNEQFF. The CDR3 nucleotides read TGTGCCAGCAGCCAAGAGGGGAGGGTCGGGACCTACAATGAGCAGTTCTTC.